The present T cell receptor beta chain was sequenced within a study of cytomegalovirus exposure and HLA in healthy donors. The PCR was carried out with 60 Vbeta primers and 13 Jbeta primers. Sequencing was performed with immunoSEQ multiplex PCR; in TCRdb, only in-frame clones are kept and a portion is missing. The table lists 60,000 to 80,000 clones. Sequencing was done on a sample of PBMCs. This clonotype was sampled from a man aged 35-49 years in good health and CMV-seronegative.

CDR3 sequence: CASSLLIAGGQGQYF. The CDR3 region has the DNA TGTGCCAGCAGCTTACTAATAGCGGGGGGGCAGGGGCAGTATTTT. This chain uses TRBV7-2 with TRBJ2-3, with 11 nucleotides matching TRBD2. The germline V gene has CDR1 SGHTA and CDR2 FQGNSA. Germline trimming cut 2 bases from V and 11 bases from J; bases unmatched to any gene: 9. CDR3 length equals 15 residues.